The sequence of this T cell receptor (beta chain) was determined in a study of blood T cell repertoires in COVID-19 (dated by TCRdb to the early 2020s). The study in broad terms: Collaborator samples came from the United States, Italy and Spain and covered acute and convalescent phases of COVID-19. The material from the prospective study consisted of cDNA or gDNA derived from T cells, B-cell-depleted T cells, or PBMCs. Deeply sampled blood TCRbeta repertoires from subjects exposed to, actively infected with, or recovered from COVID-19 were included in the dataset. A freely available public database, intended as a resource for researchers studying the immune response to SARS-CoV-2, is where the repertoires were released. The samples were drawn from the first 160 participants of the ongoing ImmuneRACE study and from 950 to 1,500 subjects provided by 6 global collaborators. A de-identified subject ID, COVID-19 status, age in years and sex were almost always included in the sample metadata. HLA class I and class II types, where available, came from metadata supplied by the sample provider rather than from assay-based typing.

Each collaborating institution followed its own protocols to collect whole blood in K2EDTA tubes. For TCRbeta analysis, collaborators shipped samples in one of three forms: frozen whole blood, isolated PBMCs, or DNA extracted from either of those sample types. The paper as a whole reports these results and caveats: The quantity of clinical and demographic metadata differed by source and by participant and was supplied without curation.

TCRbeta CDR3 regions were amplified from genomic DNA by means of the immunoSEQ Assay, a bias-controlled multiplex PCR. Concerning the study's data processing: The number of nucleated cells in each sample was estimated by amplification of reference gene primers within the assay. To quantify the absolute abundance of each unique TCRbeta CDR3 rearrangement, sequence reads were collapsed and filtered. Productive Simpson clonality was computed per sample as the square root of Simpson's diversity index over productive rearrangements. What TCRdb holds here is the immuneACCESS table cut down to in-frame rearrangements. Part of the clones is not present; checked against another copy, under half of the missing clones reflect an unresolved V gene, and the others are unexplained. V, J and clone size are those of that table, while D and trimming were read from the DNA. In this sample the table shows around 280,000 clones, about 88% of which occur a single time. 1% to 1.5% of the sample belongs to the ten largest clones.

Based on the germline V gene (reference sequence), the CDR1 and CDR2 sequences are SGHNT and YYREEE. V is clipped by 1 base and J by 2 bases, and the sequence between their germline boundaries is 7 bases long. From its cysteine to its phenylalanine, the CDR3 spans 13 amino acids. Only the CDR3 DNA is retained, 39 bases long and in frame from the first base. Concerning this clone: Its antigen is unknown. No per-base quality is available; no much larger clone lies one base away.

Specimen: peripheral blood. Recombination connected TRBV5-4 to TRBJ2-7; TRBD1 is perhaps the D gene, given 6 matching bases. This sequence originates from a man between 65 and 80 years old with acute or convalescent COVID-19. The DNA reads TGTGCCAGCAGCTTGACAGGGACCTACGAGCAGTACTTC. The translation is CASSLTGTYEQYF.